These 27 T cell receptor beta chains were sequenced from one sample in a study of cytomegalovirus exposure and HLA in healthy donors. The PCR contained 60 Vbeta and 13 Jbeta primers. Using immunoSEQ multiplex PCR, the repertoire was profiled, and TCRdb retains in-frame clones only, with some absent. The top ten clones hold 1.5% to 2% of a sample with around 200,000 clones, roughly 80% of them seen once. Material: PBMCs. The receptors here all came from a man aged 50 or older in good health and CMV-seronegative.

This CDR3 reads CASSSPSGRNEQFF. CDR3 DNA: TGTGCCAGCAGTTCCCCAAGCGGGAGAAATGAGCAGTTCTTC. The genes are TRBV6-5 and TRBJ2-1; 8 bases are shared with TRBD2. The junction had 6 bases not matched to a gene; V was cut back by 4 bases and J by 7 bases. The CDR3 is 14 residues long. Germline V gene sequence: CDR1 MNHEY, CDR2 SVGAGI.

The rearrangement links TRBV6-6 to TRBJ2-5; the D is unclear. V was clipped by 8 bases and J by 5 bases, with 9 bases between them. This CDR3 contains 11 residues. Germline assignment: CDR1 MNHNY and CDR2 SVGAGI (reference sequence). CDR3 in DNA: TGTGCCAGCGGTTTCGGGGAGACCCAGTACTTC. Amino acid sequence: CASGFGETQYF.

This chain joins TRBV6-4 and TRBJ1-2; 7 bases are a match to TRBD1. This CDR3 comprises 17 residues. V lost 4 bases to trimming and J lost 6 bases; unmatched junction nucleotides: 17. CDR1 MRHNA and CDR2 SNTAGT come from the germline V gene. The DNA for the CDR3 is TGTGCCAGCAGTGTACGGGACTCGACAGGGTTTTTCAATGGCTACACCTTC. Amino acid sequence: CASSVRDSTGFFNGYTF.

This rearrangement joins TRBV10-3 to TRBJ2-7; 9 bases match TRBD2. The CDR3 extends over 16 amino acids. Per germline, CDR1 ENHRY and CDR2 SYGVKD. V was clipped by 3 bases and J by 2 bases; unmatched bases: 8. CDR3 loop: CAISDPGLALTYEQYF. The CDR3 DNA follows: TGTGCCATCAGTGACCCGGGACTAGCATTGACCTACGAGCAGTACTTC.

This sequence joins TRBV5-1 and TRBJ1-1, with TRBD1 identical over 9 bases. Unmatched junction bases numbered 5, after V lost 4 bases and J lost 1 base. The CDR3 has 15 amino acids. CDR1 is SGHRS, CDR2 YFSETQ, per germline. Here the CDR3 DNA reads TGCGCCAGCAGCCGGACAGGGGCGACGAACACTGAAGCTTTCTTT. Protein sequence: CASSRTGATNTEAFF.

The rearrangement links TRBV4-1 to TRBJ1-5; a weak D match, TRBD1 (6 bases). This CDR3 comprises 16 residues. Germline-derived CDR1 and CDR2 are MGHRA and YSYEKL. Trimming stripped 1 base from V and 2 bases from J, with 12 bases between. CDR3 sequence (DNA): TGCGCCAGCAGCCAAGCCAGGGGATTCGGCAATCAGCCCCAGCATTTT. As protein: CASSQARGFGNQPQHF.

This clone has only one observation. In DNA, the CDR3 is TGTGCCAGCAGCGCCAGCCCGGGGGGCGACAATCAGCCCCAGCATTTT. It is translated as CASSASPGGDNQPQHF. V is TRBV7-9 and J is TRBJ1-5, with a possible D match to TRBD1 (6 bases). The V gene lost 5 bases and the J gene lost 3 bases, with 17 bases spanning the gap. This CDR3 has 16 residues. CDR1 is SEHNR and CDR2 is FQNEAQ in the germline V gene (reference sequence).

The V call is TRBV14, the J call TRBJ2-5; D might be TRBD1 (6 bases). Germline CDR1 SGHDN, CDR2 FVKESK. Deletions cut 0 bases from V and 5 bases from J, with 13 bases between. The CDR3 spans 15 residues. For the CDR3, the DNA is TGTGCCAGCAGCCAAGACCTGGGGGCGAGGGAGACCCAGTACTTC. It translates to CASSQDLGARETQYF.

This clone has just a few counts. V and J are TRBV18 and TRBJ1-1; TRBD1 might be the D (6 bases). Germline CDR1 and CDR2: KGHSH and LQKENI. The CDR3 has 16 amino acids. V lost 5 bases and J 1 base, leaving 17 bases between the germline ends. The DNA for the CDR3 is TGTGCCAGCTCAGCACAAGGACCCAGGGGGAACACTGAAGCTTTCTTT. The encoded protein is CASSAQGPRGNTEAFF.

In regard to this clone: Mismatch with germline at one junction end may stem from a read error. The chain uses TRBV7-2 and TRBJ2-7; 8 bases align to TRBD2. The germline CDR1 and CDR2 sequences are SGHTA and FQGNSA. The CDR3 is 15 amino acids. This CDR3 is CASSLGAGDPYEQYF. The CDR3 DNA follows: TGTGCCAGCAGTTTAGGAGCGGGGGATCCCTACGAGCAGTACTTC.

The V gene is TRBV30, the J gene TRBJ2-1; 12 bases agree with TRBD2. Looked up from germline, CDR1 is GTSNPN and CDR2 is SVGIG (reference sequence). V was pared by 0 bases and J by 3 bases, with 6 bases of the junction left unmatched. The CDR3 sequence is 17 residues long. The CDR3 DNA reads TGTGCCTGGAGTGTTACTAGCGGGAGGTCAAGCTACAATGAGCAGTTCTTC. Translating it yields CAWSVTSGRSSYNEQFF.

The chain carries TRBV2 and TRBJ2-5; 8 positions match TRBD2. This CDR3 comprises 16 residues. The V and J ends lost 2 bases and 5 bases, in that order; junction bases with no gene match: 10. Germline CDR1 and CDR2: SNHLY and FYNNEI. The CDR3 sequence: CASSETTGGPWETQYF. The DNA of the CDR3 is TGTGCCAGCAGTGAAACGACGGGAGGGCCTTGGGAGACCCAGTACTTC.

V and J are TRBV4-3 and TRBJ2-1; 7 nucleotides line up with TRBD2. Trimming at V came to 7 bases and at J to 6 bases, leaving 9 bases not matched to a gene. Germline loops: CDR1 LGHNA, CDR2 YSLEER. The CDR3 has 14 amino acids. This CDR3 is CASKPGTKSNEQFF. CDR3 nucleotides: TGCGCCAGCAAGCCGGGGACTAAATCCAATGAGCAGTTCTTC.

V gene TRBV11-1 combines with J gene TRBJ2-2; 7 bases are a match to TRBD1. Trimming at V came to 5 bases and at J to 5 bases, leaving 14 bases not matched to a gene. In germline, CDR1 is SGHAT, CDR2 FQDESV (reference sequence). The CDR3 sequence is 17 residues long. Here the CDR3 reads CASSVRGPGGRTGELFF. CDR3 coding DNA: TGTGCCAGCAGCGTTAGAGGTCCAGGGGGTCGAACCGGGGAGCTGTTTTTT.

This clone has a single count. This chain uses TRBV5-6 with TRBJ2-2; D gene unclear. Germline V gives CDR1 SGHDT, CDR2 YYEEEE. The CDR3 covers 13 residues. With 1 base removed from V and 7 bases from J, the gap between germline ends came to 8 bases. The CDR3 nucleotides read TGTGCCAGCAGCTTGTCCCTCCTCGGGGAGCTGTTTTTT. This translates into CASSLSLLGELFF.

The V call is TRBV28, the J call TRBJ2-4; tentatively, D is TRBD1 (6 bases). CDR1 MDHEN and CDR2 SYDVKM come from the germline V gene. The CDR3 has 15 residues. Between the trimmed V and J ends, which lost 2 bases and 1 base, there was a span of 9 bases. The CDR3 loop reads CASSLGGLAKNIQYF. For the CDR3, the DNA is TGTGCCAGCAGTTTAGGGGGCTTGGCCAAAAACATTCAGTACTTC.

The V call is TRBV28, the J call TRBJ2-7; 9 nucleotides line up with TRBD1. V lost 3 bases, J lost 1 base, and 4 bases stayed unmatched. There are 15 residues in the CDR3. Germline V lookup: CDR1 MDHEN, CDR2 SYDVKM. The CDR3 DNA follows: TGTGCCAGCAGTTTCTCCGGGACAGGGTCCTACGAGCAGTACTTC. Translation gives CASSFSGTGSYEQYF.

In the case of this clone: Mismatch with germline at one junction end may stem from a read error. The chain couples TRBV15 to TRBJ1-2; a weak D match, TRBD1 (5 bases). Germline CDR1 LNHNV, CDR2 YYDKDF (reference sequence). The CDR3 totals 17 residues. Here the CDR3 reads CATSGEDSLWRVYGYTF. CDR3 nucleotide sequence: TGTGCCACCAGCGGAGAAGACAGCCTCTGGAGGGTGTATGGCTACACCTTC. Full variable domain (rest looked up from reference TRBV15 and TRBJ1-2): DAMVIQNPRYQVTQFGKPVTLSCSQTLNHNVMYWYQQKSSQAPKLLFHYYDKDFNNEADTPDNFQSRRPNTSFCFLDIRSPGLGDTAMYLCATSGEDSLWRVYGYTFGSGTRLTVV.

This clone occurred once. The rearrangement uses TRBV5-6 and TRBJ2-3; D gene ambiguous. Germline assignment: CDR1 SGHDT and CDR2 YYEEEE. Trimming shortened V by 0 bases and J by 0 bases, and 8 bases separated the two germline ends. The length of the CDR3 is 15 residues. The CDR3 here is CASSLGLKSTDTQYF. CDR3 sequence (DNA): TGTGCCAGCAGCTTGGGACTGAAAAGCACAGATACGCAGTATTTT.

This chain uses TRBV27 with TRBJ2-1; 12 bases line up with TRBD1. Germline V gene data show CDR1 as MNHEY and CDR2 as SMNVEV (reference sequence). Trimming removed 5 bases from V and 9 bases from J; junction bases left unmatched: 11. The CDR3 extends over 16 amino acids. The CDR3 is CASSPRWDRGRSEQFF. The CDR3 DNA reads as TGTGCCAGCAGTCCGCGCTGGGACAGGGGGCGATCTGAGCAGTTCTTC.

This clone was recorded once. The chain is built from TRBV6-5 and TRBJ2-5; 7 nucleotides line up with TRBD1. The J call may be incorrect, as the DNA end agrees better with TRBJ2-7. The CDR3 contains 15 residues. Germline V lookup: CDR1 MNHEY, CDR2 SVGAGI. The CDR3 bases are TGTGCCAGCAGCCCGGCCCCTACAGGGGCCTACGAGCAGTACTTC. It yields the protein CASSPAPTGAYEQYF.

The chain recombines TRBV6-5 with TRBJ1-1; D perhaps matches TRBD1 (5 bases). There are 16 residues in the CDR3. Germline-derived CDR1 and CDR2 are MNHEY and SVGAGI. V was clipped by 1 base and J by 1 base, with 13 bases between them. CDR3: CASSYLATAPNTEAFF. The CDR3 bases are TGTGCCAGCAGTTACTTGGCGACAGCCCCGAACACTGAAGCTTTCTTT.

The J gene is TRBJ1-5, the V gene TRBV7-2; possibly TRBD1 for D (6 bases). Trimming pared 2 bases from V and 6 bases from J, leaving 11 bases between. Germline assignment: CDR1 SGHTA and CDR2 FQGNSA. The length of the CDR3 is 14 residues. The CDR3 region has the DNA TGTGCCAGCAGCTTAAAGGGAGGGGGTCAGCCCCAGCATTTT. Translating gives CASSLKGGGQPQHF.

This chain uses TRBV11-2 with TRBJ1-1, with 11 bases that match TRBD1. In germline, CDR1 is SGHAT, CDR2 FQNNGV. With 2 bases clipped from V and 4 bases from J, the junction kept 6 bases outside the gene matches. This CDR3 has 16 amino acids. The CDR3 nucleotides are TGTGCCAGCAGCTTATCGGACAGGGGGCTCGGCACTGAAGCTTTCTTT. Translated: CASSLSDRGLGTEAFF.

For the CDR3, the DNA is TGTGCCAGCAGTCCCCGGACTAGCGGCTACGAGCAGTACTTC. Protein product: CASSPRTSGYEQYF. This rearrangement joins TRBV6-5 to TRBJ2-5; TRBD2 matches 10 bases. Near its end, the DNA agrees better with TRBJ2-7, so the J call may be wrong. Germline CDR1 reads MNHEY; CDR2 reads SVGAGI. The CDR3 runs 14 residues.

The V call is TRBV19, the J call TRBJ1-5; D uncertain. Trimming took 6 bases from V and 0 from J, leaving 15 bases between them. CDR3 size: 16 residues. CDR1 LNHDA and CDR2 SQIVND come from the germline V gene (reference sequence). CDR3 amino acids: CASRPRRYYSNQPQHF. The CDR3 DNA sequence: TGTGCCAGTAGGCCAAGGCGGTATTATAGCAATCAGCCCCAGCATTTT.

The J gene is TRBJ1-1, the V gene TRBV25-1; 10 positions agree with TRBD1. Germline loops: CDR1 MGHDK, CDR2 SYGVNS. The J segment lost 6 bases and the V segment lost 6 bases, leaving 7 bases of the junction unmatched. The CDR3 extends over 14 amino acids. CDR3 sequence (DNA): TGTGCCAGCAGCGCGGGACAGGGGTTCGCTGAAGCTTTCTTT. Translating gives CASSAGQGFAEAFF.